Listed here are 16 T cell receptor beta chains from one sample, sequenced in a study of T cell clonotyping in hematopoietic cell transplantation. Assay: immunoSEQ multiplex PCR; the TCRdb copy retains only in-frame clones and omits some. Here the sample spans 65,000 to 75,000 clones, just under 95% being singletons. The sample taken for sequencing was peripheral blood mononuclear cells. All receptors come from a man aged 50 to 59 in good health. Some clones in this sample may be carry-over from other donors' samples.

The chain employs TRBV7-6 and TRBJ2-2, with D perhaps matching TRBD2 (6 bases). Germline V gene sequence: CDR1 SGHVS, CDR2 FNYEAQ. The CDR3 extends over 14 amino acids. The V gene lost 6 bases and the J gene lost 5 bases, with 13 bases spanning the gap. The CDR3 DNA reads TGTGCCAGCAGTACGGGAGCGCGAACCGGGGAGCTGTTTTTT. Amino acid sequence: CASSTGARTGELFF. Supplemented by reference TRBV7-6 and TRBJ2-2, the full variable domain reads GAGVSQSPRYKVTKRGQDVALRCDPISGHVSLYWYRQALGQGPEFLTYFNYEAQQDKSGLPNDRFSAERPEGSISTLTIQRTEQRDSAMYRCASSTGARTGELFFGEGSRLTVL.

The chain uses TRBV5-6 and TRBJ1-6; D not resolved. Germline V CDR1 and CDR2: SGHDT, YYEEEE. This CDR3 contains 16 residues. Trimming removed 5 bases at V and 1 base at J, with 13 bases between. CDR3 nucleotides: TGTGCCAGCAGTCCCGGACGGATTTCCTATAATTCACCCCTCCACTTT. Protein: CASSPGRISYNSPLHF.

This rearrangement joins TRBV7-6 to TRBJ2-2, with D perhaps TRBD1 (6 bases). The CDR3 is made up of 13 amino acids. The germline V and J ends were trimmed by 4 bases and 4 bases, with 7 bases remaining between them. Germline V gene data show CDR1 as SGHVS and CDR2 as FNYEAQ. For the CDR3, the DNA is TGTGCCAGCAGCTCACAGGGCACCGGGGAGCTGTTTTTT. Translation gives CASSSQGTGELFF.

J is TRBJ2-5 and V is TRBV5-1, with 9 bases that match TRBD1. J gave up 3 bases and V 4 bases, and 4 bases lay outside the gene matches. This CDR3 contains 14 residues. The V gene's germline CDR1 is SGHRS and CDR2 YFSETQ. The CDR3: CASSIGQGKETQYF. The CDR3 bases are TGCGCCAGCAGCATCGGACAGGGGAAAGAGACCCAGTACTTC.

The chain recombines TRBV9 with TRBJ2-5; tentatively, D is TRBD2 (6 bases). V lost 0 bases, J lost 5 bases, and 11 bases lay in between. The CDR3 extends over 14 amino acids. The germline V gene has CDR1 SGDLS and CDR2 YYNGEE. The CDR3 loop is CASSVVGGGETQYF. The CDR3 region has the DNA TGTGCCAGCAGCGTAGTCGGGGGTGGCGAGACCCAGTACTTC.

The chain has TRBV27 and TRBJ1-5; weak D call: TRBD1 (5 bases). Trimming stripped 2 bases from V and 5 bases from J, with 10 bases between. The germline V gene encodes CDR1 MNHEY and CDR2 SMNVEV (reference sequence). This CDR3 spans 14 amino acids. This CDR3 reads CASSLSGADQPQHF. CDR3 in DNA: TGTGCCAGCAGTTTAAGCGGGGCAGATCAGCCCCAGCATTTT.

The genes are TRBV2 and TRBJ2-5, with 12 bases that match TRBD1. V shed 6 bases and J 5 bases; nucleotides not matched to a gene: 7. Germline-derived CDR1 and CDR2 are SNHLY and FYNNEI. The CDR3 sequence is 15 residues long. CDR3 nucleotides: TGTGCCAGCAGCGGGGACAGGGGGCGCGGGGAGACCCAGTACTTC. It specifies CASSGDRGRGETQYF. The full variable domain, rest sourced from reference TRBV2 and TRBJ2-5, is EPEVTQTPSHQVTQMGQEVILRCVPISNHLYFYWYRQILGQKVEFLVSFYNNEISEKSEIFDDQFSVERPDGSNFTLKIRSTKLEDSAMYFCASSGDRGRGETQYFGPGTRLLVL.

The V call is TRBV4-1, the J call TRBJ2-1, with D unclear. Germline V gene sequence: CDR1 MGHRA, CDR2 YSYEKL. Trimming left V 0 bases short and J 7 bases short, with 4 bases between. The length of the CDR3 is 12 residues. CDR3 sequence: CASSQERNEQFF. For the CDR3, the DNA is TGCGCCAGCAGCCAAGAGAGGAATGAGCAGTTCTTC.

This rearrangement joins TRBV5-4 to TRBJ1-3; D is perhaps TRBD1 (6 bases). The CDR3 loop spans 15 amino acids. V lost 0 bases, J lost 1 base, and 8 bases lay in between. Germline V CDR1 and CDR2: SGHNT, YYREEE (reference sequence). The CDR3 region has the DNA TGTGCCAGCAGCTTGGGACAGGCGTCTGGAAACACCATATATTTT. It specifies CASSLGQASGNTIYF.

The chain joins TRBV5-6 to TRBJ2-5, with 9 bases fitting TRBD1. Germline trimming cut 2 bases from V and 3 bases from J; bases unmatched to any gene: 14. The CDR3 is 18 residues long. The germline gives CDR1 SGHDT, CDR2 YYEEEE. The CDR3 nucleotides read TGTGCCAGCAGCTTCAAACGGCTCCGGGACAGGGCCGAAGAGACCCAGTACTTC. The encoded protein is CASSFKRLRDRAEETQYF.

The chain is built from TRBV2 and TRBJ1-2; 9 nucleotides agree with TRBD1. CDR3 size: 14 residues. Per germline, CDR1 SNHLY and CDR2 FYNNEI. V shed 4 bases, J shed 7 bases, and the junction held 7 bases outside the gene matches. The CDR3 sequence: CASSGSGQGSGYTF. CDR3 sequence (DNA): TGTGCCAGCAGTGGGTCGGGACAGGGTAGTGGCTACACCTTC.

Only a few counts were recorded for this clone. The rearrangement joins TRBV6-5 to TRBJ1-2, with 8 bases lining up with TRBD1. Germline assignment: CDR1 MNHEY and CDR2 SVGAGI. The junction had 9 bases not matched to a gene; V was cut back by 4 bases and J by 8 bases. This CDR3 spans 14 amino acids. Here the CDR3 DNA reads TGTGCCAGCAGTTCCGGGACAGGCCGGGGAGGCTACACCTTC. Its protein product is CASSSGTGRGGYTF.

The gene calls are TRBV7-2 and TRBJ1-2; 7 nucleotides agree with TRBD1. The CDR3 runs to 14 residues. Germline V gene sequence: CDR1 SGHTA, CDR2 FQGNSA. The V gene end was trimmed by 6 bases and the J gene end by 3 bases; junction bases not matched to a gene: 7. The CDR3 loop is CASRNRGTDYGYTF. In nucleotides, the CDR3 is TGTGCCAGCAGGAACAGGGGAACTGACTATGGCTACACCTTC. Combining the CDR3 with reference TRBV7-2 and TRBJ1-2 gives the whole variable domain GAGVSQSPSNKVTEKGKDVELRCDPISGHTALYWYRQSLGQGLEFLIYFQGNSAPDKSGLPSDRFSAERTGGSVSTLTIQRTQQEDSAVYLCASRNRGTDYGYTFGSGTRLTVV.

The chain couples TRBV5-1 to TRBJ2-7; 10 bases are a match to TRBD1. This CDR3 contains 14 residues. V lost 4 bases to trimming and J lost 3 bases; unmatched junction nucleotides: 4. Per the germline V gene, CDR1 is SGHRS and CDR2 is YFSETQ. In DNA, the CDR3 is TGCGCCAGCAGCGTAGGACAGGGGGTCTACGAGCAGTACTTC. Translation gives CASSVGQGVYEQYF.

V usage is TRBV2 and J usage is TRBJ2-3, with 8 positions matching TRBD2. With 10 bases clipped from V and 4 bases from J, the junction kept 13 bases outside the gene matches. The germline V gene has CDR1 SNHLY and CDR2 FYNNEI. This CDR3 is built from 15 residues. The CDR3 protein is CATSPRLAIADTQYF. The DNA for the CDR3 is TGTGCCACCTCGCCGCGACTAGCGATAGCAGATACGCAGTATTTT.

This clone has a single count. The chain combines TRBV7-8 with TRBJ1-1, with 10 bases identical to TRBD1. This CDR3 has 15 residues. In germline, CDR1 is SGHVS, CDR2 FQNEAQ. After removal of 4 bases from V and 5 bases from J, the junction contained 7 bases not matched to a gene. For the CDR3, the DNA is TGTGCCAGCAGCTCGAGACAGGGGGCAGGGACTGAAGCTTTCTTT. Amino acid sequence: CASSSRQGAGTEAFF. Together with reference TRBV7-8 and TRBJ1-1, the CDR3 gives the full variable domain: GAGVSQSPRYKVAKRGQDVALRCDPISGHVSLFWYQQALGQGPEFLTYFQNEAQLDKSGLPSDRFFAERPEGSVSTLKIQRTQQEDSAVYLCASSSRQGAGTEAFFGQGTRLTVV.